This TCR beta chain was recovered during a study of blood T cell repertoires in COVID-19. At the level of the study: The study drew acute and convalescent COVID-19 samples from the United States, Italy and Spain. From T cells, B-cell-depleted T cells, or PBMCs came the material, which was cDNA or gDNA.

The CDR3 is 15 amino acids. CDR1 ENHRY and CDR2 SYGVKD come from the germline V gene. V shed 10 bases, J shed 4 bases, and the junction held 14 bases outside the gene matches. In the source study's methods: Using reference gene primer amplification, nucleated cell counts were estimated. Libraries were prepared by immunoSEQ multiplex PCR; TCRdb keeps only in-frame clonotypes and omits some of them. V and J calls plus clone size are reproduced from that table; the DNA served to infer D and trimming. The sample shows some 110,000 clones, 87% of them seen only once. What was sequenced was peripheral blood. The sequence was obtained from a man in his fifties with acute or convalescent COVID-19. The chain recombines TRBV10-3 with TRBJ2-3; TRBD1 agrees at 7 bases. The CDR3 DNA sequence: TGTGCCACCGGACCGGGACAGACTTATTCAGATACGCAGTATTTT. Translation gives CATGPGQTYSDTQYF.